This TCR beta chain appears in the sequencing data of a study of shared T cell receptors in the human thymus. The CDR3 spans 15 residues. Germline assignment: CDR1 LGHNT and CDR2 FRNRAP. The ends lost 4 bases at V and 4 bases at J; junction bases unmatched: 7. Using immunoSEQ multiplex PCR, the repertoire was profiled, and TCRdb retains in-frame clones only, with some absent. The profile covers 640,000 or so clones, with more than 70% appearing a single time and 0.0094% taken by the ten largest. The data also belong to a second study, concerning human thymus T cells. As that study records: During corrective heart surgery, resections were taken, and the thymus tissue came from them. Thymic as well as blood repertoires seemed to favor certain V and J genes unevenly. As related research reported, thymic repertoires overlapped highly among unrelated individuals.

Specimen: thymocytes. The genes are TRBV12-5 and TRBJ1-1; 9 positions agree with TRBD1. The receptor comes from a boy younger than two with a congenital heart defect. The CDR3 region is CASGSDRGRATEAFF. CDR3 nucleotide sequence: TGTGCTAGTGGTTCGGACAGGGGCCGGGCCACTGAAGCTTTCTTT.